One sample yielded the 14 T cell receptor beta chains listed below, sequenced in a study of T cells in localized non-small cell lung cancer. The repertoire was sequenced with immunoSEQ multiplex PCR; TCRdb's copy has only in-frame clones and lacks some. The sample consists of 25,000 to 30,000 clones, roughly 89% of them appearing once. The starting material was peripheral blood, obtained before any cancer treatment. Receptor source: a woman aged 18 to 55 with stage I lung adenocarcinoma.

The CDR3 nucleotides are TGTGCCAGCAGCTTGAGGACAGGGGGAGAGACTGAAGCTTTCTTT. Its protein is CASSLRTGGETEAFF. The V and J genes are TRBV5-4 and TRBJ1-1; 10 bases line up with TRBD1. The V segment lost 1 base and the J segment 5 bases; nucleotides outside the gene matches: 5. CDR3 length: 15 residues. Germline V gene sequence: CDR1 SGHNT, CDR2 YYREEE (reference sequence).

The chain joins TRBV4-3 to TRBJ2-1; perhaps TRBD2 as D (5 bases). The germline CDR1 and CDR2 sequences are LGHNA and YSLEER. Deletions cut 3 bases from V and 8 bases from J, with 14 bases between. This CDR3 region has 14 residues. The CDR3 loop is CASSQDLASDEQFF. The CDR3, as DNA: TGCGCCAGCAGCCAGGACTTAGCCAGCGATGAGCAGTTCTTC.

This clone was counted a few times. This chain connects TRBV7-3 to TRBJ2-3, with 11 positions matching TRBD2. The CDR3 spans 15 residues. Germline CDR1 is SGHTA and CDR2 is FQGTGA. Trimming removed 6 bases from V and 1 base from J; junction bases left unmatched: 3. The CDR3 region has the DNA TGTGCCAGCAGGTTGACTAGCGGGGGCACAGATACGCAGTATTTT. This sequence encodes CASRLTSGGTDTQYF.

This chain joins TRBV7-8 and TRBJ1-5; D is ambiguous. This CDR3 is built from 14 residues. CDR1 is SGHVS and CDR2 is FQNEAQ in the germline V gene. The V and J ends lost 6 bases and 1 base respectively, with 10 bases between them. CDR3 protein: CASSPFGSNQPQHF. The DNA for the CDR3 is TGTGCCAGCAGTCCATTTGGAAGCAATCAGCCCCAGCATTTT.

There are a few counts of this clone. The J gene is TRBJ2-5, the V gene TRBV28; 13 nucleotides match TRBD2. The CDR3 totals 17 residues. Germline V gene data show CDR1 as MDHEN and CDR2 as SYDVKM. J was trimmed by 5 bases and V by 5 bases; bases with no gene match: 11. Here the CDR3 DNA reads TGTGCCAGCAGTCCAACGGGACTAGCGGGGTGGGGGGAGACCCAGTACTTC. It specifies CASSPTGLAGWGETQYF.

V usage is TRBV9 and J usage is TRBJ2-1; 7 bases align to TRBD2. The CDR3 is 16 amino acids. The J segment lost 4 bases and the V segment lost 0 bases, leaving 7 bases of the junction unmatched. The germline CDR1 and CDR2 sequences are SGDLS and YYNGEE. The CDR3 bases are TGTGCCAGCAGCGTAGGTGGACTAGGGACGTACAATGAGCAGTTCTTC. Translation gives CASSVGGLGTYNEQFF.

The chain recombines TRBV7-9 with TRBJ2-1; D possibly matches TRBD1 or TRBD2 (5 bases each). Germline CDR1 and CDR2: SEHNR and FQNEAQ (reference sequence). CDR3 length equals 15 residues. V lost 5 bases, J lost 0 bases, and 11 bases lay in between. This CDR3 reads CASSPPGSSYNEQFF. In nucleotides, the CDR3 is TGTGCCAGCAGCCCGCCAGGGAGCTCCTACAATGAGCAGTTCTTC. Together with reference TRBV7-9 and TRBJ2-1, the CDR3 gives the full variable domain: DTGVSQNPRHKITKRGQNVTFRCDPISEHNRLYWYRQTLGQGPEFLTYFQNEAQLEKSRLLSDRFSAERPKGSFSTLEIQRTEQGDSAMYLCASSPPGSSYNEQFFGPGTRLTVL.

The sample holds one count of this clone. This chain uses TRBV28 with TRBJ1-5; D perhaps matches TRBD1 (6 bases). V shed 5 bases and J shed 0 bases, with 29 bases lying between them. Germline values: CDR1 MDHEN, CDR2 SYDVKM. CDR3 length: 21 residues. The CDR3 nucleotides are TGTGCCAGCAGTCTGAGGGGAGGGGGAGGATACTATACGTATAGCAATCAGCCCCAGCATTTT. Amino acids: CASSLRGGGGYYTYSNQPQHF.

V is TRBV5-8 and J is TRBJ1-5, with a possible D match to TRBD1 (5 bases). The germline CDR1 and CDR2 sequences are SGHTS and YDEGEE. V lost 4 bases to trimming and J lost 0 bases, with 17 bases between them. The CDR3 has 17 amino acids. The CDR3 DNA is TGTGCCAGCAGCGGGGGACGGGACGGCCTTAGCAATCAGCCCCAGCATTTT. This codes for CASSGGRDGLSNQPQHF.

This chain joins TRBV2 and TRBJ2-5; D might be TRBD2 (5 bases). In germline, CDR1 is SNHLY, CDR2 FYNNEI. This CDR3 region has 15 residues. V was trimmed by 4 bases and J by 2 bases, leaving 14 bases between them. The CDR3 sequence is CASSVSRAVQETQYF. The CDR3 bases are TGTGCCAGCAGTGTTTCGAGGGCCGTACAAGAGACCCAGTACTTC.

The genes are TRBV7-9 and TRBJ2-1; 8 nucleotides line up with TRBD2. Germline loops: CDR1 SEHNR, CDR2 FQNEAQ (reference sequence). V was clipped by 7 bases and J by 3 bases; unmatched bases: 8. This CDR3 has 15 residues. CDR3 amino acids: CASTVSSGSYNEQFF. The CDR3 DNA follows: TGTGCCAGCACCGTTTCCAGCGGGAGCTACAATGAGCAGTTCTTC.

The rearrangement links TRBV25-1 to TRBJ2-2; D gene unclear. With 4 bases removed from V and 4 bases from J, the gap between germline ends came to 4 bases. CDR1 is MGHDK and CDR2 is SYGVNS in the germline V gene. The CDR3 contains 12 residues. CDR3 loop: CASSAGTGELFF. CDR3 bases: TGTGCCAGCAGTGCTGGCACCGGGGAGCTGTTTTTT.

The genes are TRBV5-1 and TRBJ2-5; 7 bases are a match to TRBD1. CDR1 is SGHRS and CDR2 is YFSETQ in the germline V gene. The V gene end was trimmed by 6 bases and the J gene end by 1 base; junction bases not matched to a gene: 3. This CDR3 is 13 amino acids long. The CDR3 DNA reads as TGCGCCAGCAAAGCAGGGGGCCAAGAGACCCAGTACTTC. Protein: CASKAGGQETQYF.

This clone was seen a single time. In DNA, the CDR3 is TGCGCCAGCAGCCCCTTTATGAACACCGGGGAGCTGTTTTTT. It codes for CASSPFMNTGELFF. V and J are TRBV5-1 and TRBJ2-2; D remains unclear. This CDR3 has 14 amino acids. Germline CDR1 reads SGHRS; CDR2 reads YFSETQ. Trimming left V 4 bases short and J 1 base short, with 8 bases between.